The clone carrying this T cell receptor beta chain occurred once. The antigen is not known. Additional DNA sequences in this sample encode the identical CDR3. The data were produced by immunoSEQ multiplex PCR, yet TCRdb's version contains in-frame clones alone and is incomplete. The table includes approximately 620,000 clones, about 96% detected once. The sample comes from a study of shared clonotypes between healthy human individuals. Study-wide findings and caveats: An anticipated effect of sequencing depth on clonotype sharing among donors was recognized.

Trimming pared 0 bases from V and 1 base from J, leaving 6 bases between. This CDR3 region has 14 residues. Germline V lookup: CDR1 MNHEY, CDR2 SVGAGI. The sample taken for sequencing was naive CD4+ T cells sorted from blood. Documented subset: CD45RA+ positively selected. This receptor was taken from a woman in her 30s in good health. The rearrangement links TRBV6-5 to TRBJ1-1; D remains unclear. The CDR3 region is CASSYSARNTEAFF. CDR3 DNA: TGTGCCAGCAGTTACTCGGCACGGAACACTGAAGCTTTCTTT.